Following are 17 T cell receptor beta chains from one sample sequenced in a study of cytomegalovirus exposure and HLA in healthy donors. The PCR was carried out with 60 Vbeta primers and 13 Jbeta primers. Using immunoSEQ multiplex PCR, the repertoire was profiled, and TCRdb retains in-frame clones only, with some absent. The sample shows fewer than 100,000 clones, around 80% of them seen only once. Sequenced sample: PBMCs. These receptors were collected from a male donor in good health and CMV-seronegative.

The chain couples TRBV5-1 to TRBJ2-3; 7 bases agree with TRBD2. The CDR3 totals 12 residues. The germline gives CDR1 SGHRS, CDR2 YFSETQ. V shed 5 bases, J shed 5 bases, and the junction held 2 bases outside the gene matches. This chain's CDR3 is CASRGGRDTQYF. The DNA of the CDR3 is TGCGCCAGCAGGGGCGGGAGAGATACGCAGTATTTT.

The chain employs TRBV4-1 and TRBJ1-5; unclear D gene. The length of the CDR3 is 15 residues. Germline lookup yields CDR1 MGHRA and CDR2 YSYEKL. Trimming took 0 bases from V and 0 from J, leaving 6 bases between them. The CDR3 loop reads CASSQDPYSNQPQHF. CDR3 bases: TGCGCCAGCAGCCAAGATCCTTATAGCAATCAGCCCCAGCATTTT.

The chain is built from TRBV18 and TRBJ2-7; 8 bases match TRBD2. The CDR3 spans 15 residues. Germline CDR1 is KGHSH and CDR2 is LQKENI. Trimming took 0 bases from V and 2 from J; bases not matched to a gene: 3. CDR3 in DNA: TGTGCCAGCTCACCACCTTCGGGACTAGCCTACGAGCAGTACTTC. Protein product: CASSPPSGLAYEQYF. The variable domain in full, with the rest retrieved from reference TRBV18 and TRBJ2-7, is NAGVMQNPRHLVRRRGQEARLRCSPMKGHSHVYWYRQLPEEGLKFMVYLQKENIIDESGMPKERFSAEFPKEGPSILRIQQVVRGDSAAYFCASSPPSGLAYEQYFGPGTRLTVT.

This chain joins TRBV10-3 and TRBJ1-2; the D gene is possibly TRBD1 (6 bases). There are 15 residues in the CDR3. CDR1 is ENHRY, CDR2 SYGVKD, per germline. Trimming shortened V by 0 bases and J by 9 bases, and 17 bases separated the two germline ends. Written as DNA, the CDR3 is TGTGCCATCAGTGAGTCGATACAGGGCGGGCGAAGCTACACCTTC. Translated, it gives CAISESIQGGRSYTF.

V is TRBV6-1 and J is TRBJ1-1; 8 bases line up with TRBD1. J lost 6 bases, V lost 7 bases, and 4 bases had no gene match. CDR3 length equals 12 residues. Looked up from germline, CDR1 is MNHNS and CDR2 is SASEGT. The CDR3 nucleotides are TGTGCCAGCAACAGGGGGGCCCCTGAAGCTTTCTTT. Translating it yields CASNRGAPEAFF.

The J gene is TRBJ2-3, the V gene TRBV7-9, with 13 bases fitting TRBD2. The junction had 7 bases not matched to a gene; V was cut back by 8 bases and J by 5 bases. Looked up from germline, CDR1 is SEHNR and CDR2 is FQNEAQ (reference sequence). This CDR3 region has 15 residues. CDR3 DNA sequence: TGTGCCAGCGGAAACGGACTAGCGGGGGAAGATACGCAGTATTTT. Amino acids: CASGNGLAGEDTQYF.

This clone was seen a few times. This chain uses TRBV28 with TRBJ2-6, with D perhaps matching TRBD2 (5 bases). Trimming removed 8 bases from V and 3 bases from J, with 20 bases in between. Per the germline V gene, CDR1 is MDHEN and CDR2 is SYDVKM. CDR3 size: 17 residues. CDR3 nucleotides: TGTGCCAGCGGAGGAACAAGGGTTCTGTTTGGGGCCAACGTCCTGACTTTC. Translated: CASGGTRVLFGANVLTF.

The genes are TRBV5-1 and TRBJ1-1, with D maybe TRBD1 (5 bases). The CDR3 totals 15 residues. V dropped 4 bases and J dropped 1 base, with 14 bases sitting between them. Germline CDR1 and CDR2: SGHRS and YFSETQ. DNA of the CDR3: TGCGCCAGCAGCCGGACCGACAGACCGAACACTGAAGCTTTCTTT. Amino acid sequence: CASSRTDRPNTEAFF. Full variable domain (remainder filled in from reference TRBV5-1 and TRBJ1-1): KAGVTQTPRYLIKTRGQQVTLSCSPISGHRSVSWYQQTPGQGLQFLFEYFSETQRNKGNFPGRFSGRQFSNSRSEMNVSTLELGDSALYLCASSRTDRPNTEAFFGQGTRLTVV.

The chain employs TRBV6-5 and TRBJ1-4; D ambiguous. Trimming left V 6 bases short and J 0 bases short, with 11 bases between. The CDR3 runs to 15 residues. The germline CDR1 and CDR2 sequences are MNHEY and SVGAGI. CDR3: CASSFGLATNEKLFF. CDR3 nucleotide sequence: TGTGCCAGCAGCTTCGGGTTGGCAACTAATGAAAAACTGTTTTTT.

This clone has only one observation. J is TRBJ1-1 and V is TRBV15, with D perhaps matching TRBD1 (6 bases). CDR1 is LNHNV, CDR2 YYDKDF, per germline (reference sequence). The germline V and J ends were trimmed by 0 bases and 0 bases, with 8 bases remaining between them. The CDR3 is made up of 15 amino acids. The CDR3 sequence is CATSRDRGVNTEAFF. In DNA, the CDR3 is TGTGCCACCAGCAGAGACAGGGGAGTGAACACTGAAGCTTTCTTT.

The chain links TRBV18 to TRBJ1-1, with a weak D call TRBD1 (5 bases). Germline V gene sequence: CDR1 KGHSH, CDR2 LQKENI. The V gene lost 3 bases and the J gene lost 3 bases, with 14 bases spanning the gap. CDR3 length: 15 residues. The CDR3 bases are TGTGCCAGCTCACCGGGGCTAATCGGTGACACTGAAGCTTTCTTT. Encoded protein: CASSPGLIGDTEAFF.

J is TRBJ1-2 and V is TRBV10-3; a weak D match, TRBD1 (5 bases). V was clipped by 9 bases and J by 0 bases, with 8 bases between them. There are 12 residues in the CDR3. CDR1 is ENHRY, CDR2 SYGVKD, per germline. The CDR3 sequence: CAMETANYGYTF. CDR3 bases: TGTGCCATGGAGACAGCTAACTATGGCTACACCTTC.

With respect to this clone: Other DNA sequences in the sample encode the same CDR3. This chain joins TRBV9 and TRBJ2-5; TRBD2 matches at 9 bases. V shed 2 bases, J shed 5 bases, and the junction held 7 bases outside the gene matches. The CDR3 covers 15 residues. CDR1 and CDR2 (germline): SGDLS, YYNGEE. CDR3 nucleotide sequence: TGTGCCAGCAGCGTCGCGGGGGGGCCTCTGGAGACCCAGTACTTC. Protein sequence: CASSVAGGPLETQYF.

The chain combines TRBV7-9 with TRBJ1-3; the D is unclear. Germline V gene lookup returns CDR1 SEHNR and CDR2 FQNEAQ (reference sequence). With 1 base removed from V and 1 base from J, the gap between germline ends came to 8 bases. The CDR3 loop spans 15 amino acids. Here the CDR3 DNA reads TGTGCCAGCAGCTTAGTAGCCGGGTCTGGAAACACCATATATTTT. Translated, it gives CASSLVAGSGNTIYF.

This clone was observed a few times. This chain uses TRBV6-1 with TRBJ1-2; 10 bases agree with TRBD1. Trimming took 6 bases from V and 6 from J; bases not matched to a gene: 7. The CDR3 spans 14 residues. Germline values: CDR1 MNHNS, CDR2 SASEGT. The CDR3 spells CASSGRDRGNGYTF. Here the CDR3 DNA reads TGTGCCAGCAGCGGTCGGGACAGGGGAAATGGCTACACCTTC.

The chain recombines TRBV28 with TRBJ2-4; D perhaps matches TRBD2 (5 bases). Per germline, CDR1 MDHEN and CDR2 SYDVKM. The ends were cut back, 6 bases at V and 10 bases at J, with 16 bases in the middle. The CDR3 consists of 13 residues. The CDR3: CASRRGSLRIQYF. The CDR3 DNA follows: TGTGCCAGCAGACGGGGATCCCTTAGGATTCAGTACTTC.

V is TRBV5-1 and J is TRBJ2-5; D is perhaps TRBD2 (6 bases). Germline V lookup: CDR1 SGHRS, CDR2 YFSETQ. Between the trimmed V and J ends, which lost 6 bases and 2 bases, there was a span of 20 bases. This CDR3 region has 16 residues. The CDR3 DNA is TGCGCCAGCACCAAATGGGCCTTAGCGGTACAAGAGACCCAGTACTTC. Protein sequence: CASTKWALAVQETQYF.